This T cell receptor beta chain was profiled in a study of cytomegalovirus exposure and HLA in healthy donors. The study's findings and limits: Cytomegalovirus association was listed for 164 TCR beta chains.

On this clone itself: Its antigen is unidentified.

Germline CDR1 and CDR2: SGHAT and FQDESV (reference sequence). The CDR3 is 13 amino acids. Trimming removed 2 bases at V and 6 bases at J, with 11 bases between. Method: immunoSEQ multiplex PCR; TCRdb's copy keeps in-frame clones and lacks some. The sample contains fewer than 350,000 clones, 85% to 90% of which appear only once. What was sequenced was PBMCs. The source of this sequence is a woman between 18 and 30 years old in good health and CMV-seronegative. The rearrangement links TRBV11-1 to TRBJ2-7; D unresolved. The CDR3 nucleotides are TGTGCCAGCAGCTTAAGGCATAACAGCGAGCAGTACTTC. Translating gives CASSLRHNSEQYF.